What follows is one T cell receptor (beta chain) and its context. The data were obtained in a study of CD8 T cells in Susac syndrome. The CDR3 is made up of 14 amino acids. Trimming stripped 3 bases from V and 3 bases from J, with 15 bases between. Germline-derived CDR1 and CDR2 are DFQATT and SNEGSKA (reference sequence). RNA in amounts of about 0.45 to 1 ug was reverse transcribed with random hexamers. The CDR3 of TCR beta was amplified by immunoSEQ multiplex PCR across 54 Vbeta and 13 Jbeta. TCRdb re-analysed the immunoSEQ multiplex PCR reads in MiXCR, keeping a single row per CDR3 protein. The profile shows 45,000 or so distinct CDR3 sequences, over 85% of them singletons. CD8+ and CD4+ blood T cells underwent TCR beta sequencing. Matched for age and sex, the controls were healthy donors. FACS enriched CD8+ TEMRA cells, while bulk CD8+ and CD4+ were negatively isolated.

Source material: CD8+ T cells from PBMCs. The TCR comes from a human donor in good health. The chain carries TRBV20-1 and TRBJ2-7; D is uncertain. The CDR3 sequence: CSARGIIVDYEQYF. The CDR3, as DNA: TGCAGTGCTAGGGGGATAATCGTCGACTACGAGCAGTACTTC.